The 20 T cell receptor beta chains given below trace back to one sample, sequenced in a study of blood T cell repertoires in COVID-19. This table comes from immunoSEQ multiplex PCR, and its TCRdb copy is limited to in-frame clones, with some not included. Here the sample spans approximately 300,000 clones, around 83% being singletons. Sequences were obtained from peripheral blood. These receptors all come from a woman between 50 and 59 years old with acute or convalescent COVID-19.

The DNA of the CDR3 is TGTGCCAGCAGTGGGGGACAGGGGAGGAACAATGAGCAGTTCTTC. Residues: CASSGGQGRNNEQFF. The chain has TRBV2 and TRBJ2-1; 10 nucleotides agree with TRBD1. The CDR3 sequence is 15 residues long. The V and J ends lost 4 bases and 5 bases, in that order; junction bases with no gene match: 5. From germline, CDR1 is SNHLY and CDR2 FYNNEI.

This clone appeared a single time. This chain links TRBV7-9 with TRBJ1-2; no clear D. V dropped 2 bases and J dropped 2 bases, with 9 bases sitting between them. The V gene's germline CDR1 is SEHNR and CDR2 FQNEAQ (reference sequence). This CDR3 has 14 residues. CDR3 DNA: TGTGCCAGCAGCTTAAAAGCAGGCAACTATGGCTACACCTTC. Translation gives CASSLKAGNYGYTF.

This clone was found a few times. The V and J genes are TRBV27 and TRBJ2-3; a weak D match, TRBD2 (6 bases). Germline lookup yields CDR1 MNHEY and CDR2 SMNVEV (reference sequence). Between the trimmed V and J ends, which lost 6 bases and 8 bases, there was a span of 15 bases. The CDR3 is 13 residues long. CDR3 in DNA: TGTGCCAGCAGGGGGGGTGGGGTGGCTACGCAGTATTTT. Translated, it gives CASRGGGVATQYF.

This chain uses TRBV18 with TRBJ2-2, with a possible D match to TRBD1 (6 bases). This CDR3 is built from 16 residues. Trimming cost V 3 bases and J 0 bases, with 11 bases left between them. Germline V lookup: CDR1 KGHSH, CDR2 LQKENI. The CDR3 nucleotides read TGTGCCAGCTCACCTCGGACAGCCGCGAACACCGGGGAGCTGTTTTTT. It translates to CASSPRTAANTGELFF.

The rearrangement joins TRBV5-4 to TRBJ2-5; 9 bases are shared with TRBD2. CDR1 SGHNT and CDR2 YYREEE come from the germline V gene (reference sequence). The ends lost 2 bases at V and 2 bases at J; junction bases unmatched: 10. This CDR3 is 17 amino acids long. CDR3 nucleotide sequence: TGTGCCAGCAGCTTTGGTGCGAGCGGGGGGTCTCAAGAGACCCAGTACTTC. Its translation is CASSFGASGGSQETQYF. Together with reference TRBV5-4 and TRBJ2-5, the CDR3 gives the full variable domain: ETGVTQSPTHLIKTRGQQVTLRCSSQSGHNTVSWYQQALGQGPQFIFQYYREEENGRGNFPPRFSGLQFPNYSSELNVNALELDDSALYLCASSFGASGGSQETQYFGPGTRLLVL.

The CDR3 reads CASSARSSPDTQYF. The CDR3, as DNA: TGCGCCAGCAGCGCTAGGAGCTCCCCAGATACGCAGTATTTT. The rearrangement joins TRBV5-1 to TRBJ2-3; no reliable D call. The ends were cut back, 4 bases at V and 4 bases at J, with 13 bases in the middle. Germline V gene data show CDR1 as SGHRS and CDR2 as YFSETQ. The CDR3 loop spans 14 amino acids.

The CDR3 here is CASSQDENGSTDEQFF. The CDR3 coding sequence is TGCGCCAGCAGCCAGGATGAGAACGGGAGTACCGATGAGCAGTTCTTC. The J gene is TRBJ2-1, the V gene TRBV4-3; the D gene is possibly TRBD2 (6 bases). CDR3 length equals 16 residues. The V end was cut by 3 bases, the J end by 8 bases, with 20 bases between. In germline, CDR1 is LGHNA, CDR2 YSLEER.

J is TRBJ1-1 and V is TRBV12-5, with D perhaps matching TRBD1 (6 bases). This CDR3 region has 14 residues. Trimming cost V 6 bases and J 3 bases, with 14 bases left between them. CDR1 is LGHNT, CDR2 FRNRAP, per germline. The CDR3 here is CASGTRQDDTEAFF. The CDR3, as DNA: TGTGCTAGTGGCACTAGACAGGACGACACTGAAGCTTTCTTT. The variable domain in full, with the rest retrieved from reference TRBV12-5 and TRBJ1-1, is DARVTQTPRHKVTEMGQEVTMRCQPILGHNTVFWYRQTMMQGLELLAYFRNRAPLDDSGMPKDRFSAEMPDATLATLKIQPSEPRDSAVYFCASGTRQDDTEAFFGQGTRLTVV.

The chain joins TRBV3-1 (or the pseudogene TRBV3-2) to TRBJ2-7; TRBD2 aligns across 9 bases. The CDR3 consists of 14 residues. V shed 5 bases and J 1 base; nucleotides not matched to a gene: 3. Germline CDR1 reads LGHDT; CDR2 reads YNNKEL (reference sequence). CDR3 sequence: CASSVAGVSYEQYF. DNA for the CDR3: TGTGCCAGCAGCGTAGCGGGAGTTTCCTACGAGCAGTACTTC.

The chain carries TRBV6-5 and TRBJ1-2, with 7 positions matching TRBD1. Trimming cost V 2 bases and J 7 bases; bases outside gene matches: 7. Germline V CDR1 and CDR2: MNHEY, SVGAGI. The CDR3 contains 14 residues. CDR3 sequence: CASSYEGAIGGYTF. CDR3 nucleotide sequence: TGTGCCAGCAGTTACGAGGGGGCTATCGGTGGCTACACCTTC.

In this sample, this clone turned up once. The chain couples TRBV2 to TRBJ1-3; D is unclear. The CDR3 spans 15 residues. Germline-derived CDR1 and CDR2 are SNHLY and FYNNEI. Trimming stripped 1 base from V and 3 bases from J, with 10 bases between. The CDR3 DNA is TGTGCCAGCAGTGAAGACAGCCTCTTTGGAAACACCATATATTTT. Its translation: CASSEDSLFGNTIYF.

The genes are TRBV27 and TRBJ2-3; 10 positions agree with TRBD1. The CDR3 runs to 15 residues. With 5 bases clipped from V and 10 bases from J, the junction kept 12 bases outside the gene matches. The germline V gene encodes CDR1 MNHEY and CDR2 SMNVEV (reference sequence). The CDR3 reads CASSTGTGALHAQYF. CDR3 sequence (DNA): TGTGCCAGCAGTACCGGGACAGGGGCCCTTCATGCGCAGTATTTT.

This sequence joins TRBV6-5 and TRBJ2-1; 9 nucleotides line up with TRBD1. This CDR3 has 14 amino acids. Germline V CDR1 and CDR2: MNHEY, SVGAGI. V trimming: 7 bases; J trimming: 2 bases; junction bases outside the gene matches: 3. CDR3 amino acids: CASTRTGAYNEQFF. CDR3 DNA: TGTGCCAGCACTCGGACAGGGGCCTACAATGAGCAGTTCTTC.

For the CDR3, the DNA is TGTGCCAGCAGCCCGACTAGCGGGAGGATGGGGGGTTACAATGAGCAGTTCTTC. This encodes CASSPTSGRMGGYNEQFF. The chain combines TRBV3-1 (or the pseudogene TRBV3-2) with TRBJ2-1, with 13 bases lining up with TRBD2. CDR1 LGHDT and CDR2 YNNKEL come from the germline V gene (reference sequence). CDR3 size: 18 residues. The ends lost 4 bases at V and 4 bases at J; junction bases unmatched: 10.

The chain is built from TRBV11-3 and TRBJ2-3; 11 bases are shared with TRBD2. Trimming took 4 bases from V and 3 from J; bases not matched to a gene: 6. Germline CDR1 is SGHNT and CDR2 is YENEEA. This CDR3 has 16 amino acids. The CDR3 is CASSCPGLAETDTQYF. In DNA, the CDR3 is TGTGCCAGCAGCTGTCCGGGACTAGCGGAAACAGATACGCAGTATTTT.

The chain employs TRBV19 and TRBJ1-1; the match to TRBD1 covers 7 bases. Germline V gene lookup returns CDR1 LNHDA and CDR2 SQIVND (reference sequence). J lost 0 bases, V lost 2 bases, and 9 bases had no gene match. This CDR3 region has 17 residues. The CDR3 region is CASSIPDRAIMNTEAFF. CDR3 DNA: TGTGCCAGTAGTATACCCGACAGGGCTATCATGAACACTGAAGCTTTCTTT.

The chain is built from TRBV6-4 and TRBJ2-3; 9 bases match TRBD1. CDR3 length: 14 amino acids. V shed 4 bases and J 1 base; nucleotides not matched to a gene: 0. The germline CDR1 and CDR2 sequences are MRHNA and SNTAGT. The CDR3 coding sequence is TGTGCCAGCAGTGGGACAGGGGGCACAGATACGCAGTATTTT. It specifies CASSGTGGTDTQYF.

The V and J genes are TRBV6-1 and TRBJ1-4; possibly TRBD1 for D (5 bases). The length of the CDR3 is 15 residues. Germline CDR1 is MNHNS and CDR2 is SASEGT. V lost 2 bases, J lost 5 bases, and 12 bases lay in between. CDR3 sequence (DNA): TGTGCCAGCAGTGAAATTCGCTGGGGCAATGAAAAACTGTTTTTT. It codes for CASSEIRWGNEKLFF.

The chain recombines TRBV19 with TRBJ2-3; the D gene is possibly TRBD1 (6 bases). The V end lost 7 bases, the J end lost 2 bases, and 16 bases lay between the germline ends. The CDR3 totals 15 residues. CDR1 is LNHDA, CDR2 SQIVND, per germline (reference sequence). The CDR3 loop is CASTPYRADTDTQYF. The CDR3 DNA reads as TGTGCCAGTACTCCCTACAGGGCCGACACAGATACGCAGTATTTT.

Notes on this clone: One junction end disagrees with the germline gene, perhaps due to a read error. This chain uses TRBV6-1 with TRBJ1-5; D not resolved. The CDR3 is 13 residues long. The germline V gene has CDR1 MNHNS and CDR2 SASEGT. CDR3 loop: CASIEYSNQPQHF. CDR3 nucleotide sequence: TGTGCCAGCATTGAATATAGCAATCAGCCCCAGCATTTT.